Listed here are 9 T cell receptor beta chains from one sample, sequenced in a study of T cells in Graves' hyperthyroidism and ophthalmopathy. TCR beta CDR3 sequences were amplified from RNA transcripts. The HTBI primer set served for first-round RT-PCR of the TCR CDR3. MiXCR, run by TCRdb on the multiplex PCR reads, gives a single entry per CDR3 protein. The data contain 300,000 to 350,000 distinct CDR3 sequences, 14% of them singletons. Input material: blood. These receptor sequences come from a woman aged 25-40 years with Graves' hyperthyroidism.

The sample holds many counts of this clonotype. The J gene is TRBJ2-2, the V gene TRBV5-1; 7 bases are shared with TRBD1. Germline V CDR1 and CDR2: SGHRS, YFSETQ. J was trimmed by 2 bases and V by 6 bases; bases with no gene match: 4. The CDR3 is made up of 14 amino acids. The CDR3 protein is CASIRDSNTGELFF. The CDR3 nucleotides read TGCGCCAGCATTCGGGACAGCAACACCGGGGAGCTGTTTTTT.

The chain joins TRBV19 to TRBJ2-2; D might be TRBD1 (6 bases). This CDR3 is 16 amino acids long. From germline, CDR1 is LNHDA and CDR2 SQIVND (reference sequence). V was cut by 4 bases and J by 0 bases, with 12 bases left in between. This CDR3 is CASSRGTYANTGELFF. The CDR3 DNA sequence: TGTGCCAGTAGTAGGGGGACATACGCGAACACCGGGGAGCTGTTTTTT.

The CDR3 nucleotides read TGTGCCACCAGCTCCGGGACAGGGAAGACCCAGTACTTC. This translates into CATSSGTGKTQYF. The gene calls are TRBV24-1 and TRBJ2-5; 9 positions agree with TRBD1. CDR1 is KGHDR, CDR2 SFDVKD, per germline. This CDR3 comprises 13 residues. After removal of 7 bases from V and 6 bases from J, the junction contained 5 bases not matched to a gene.

There are a few counts of this clonotype. The J gene is TRBJ1-3, the V gene TRBV20-1, with 8 bases fitting TRBD1. V lost 0 bases and J lost 1; bases outside the gene matches: 5. The CDR3 loop spans 16 amino acids. Germline V gene data show CDR1 as DFQATT and CDR2 as SNEGSKA (reference sequence). Here the CDR3 DNA reads TGCAGTGCTAGAGATCAGGGGGCTGGGTCTGGAAACACCATATATTTT. Translation gives CSARDQGAGSGNTIYF.

The chain employs TRBV24-1 and TRBJ2-7, with 7 bases identical to TRBD1. The CDR3 sequence is 12 residues long. In germline, CDR1 is KGHDR, CDR2 SFDVKD. The V and J ends lost 4 bases and 7 bases, in that order; junction bases with no gene match: 3. CDR3 protein: CATSEQGYEQYF. CDR3 DNA sequence: TGTGCCACCAGTGAACAGGGGTATGAGCAGTACTTC.

Only a few counts were recorded for this clonotype. The V call is TRBV12-3 or TRBV12-4, the J call TRBJ2-7, with 7 bases lining up with TRBD2. V lost 6 bases and J lost 2; bases outside the gene matches: 7. This CDR3 is built from 14 residues. CDR3: CASSPTSDPYEQYF. The CDR3, as DNA: TGTGCCAGCAGCCCCACTAGCGATCCCTACGAGCAGTACTTC.

This clonotype was observed many times. J is TRBJ1-2 and V is TRBV12-3 or TRBV12-4; D remains ambiguous. This CDR3 comprises 15 residues. V was cut by 6 bases and J by 0 bases, with 14 bases left in between. The CDR3 protein is CASSGVSKANYGYTF. CDR3 nucleotide sequence: TGTGCCAGCAGCGGAGTATCTAAAGCTAACTATGGCTACACCTTC.

This clonotype appeared many times. This chain uses TRBV28 with TRBJ2-3, with 9 bases identical to TRBD2. The CDR3 loop spans 16 amino acids. The ends lost 6 bases at V and 2 bases at J; junction bases unmatched: 9. In germline, CDR1 is MDHEN, CDR2 SYDVKM. The CDR3 loop reads CASSPIGTSLTDTQYF. DNA for the CDR3: TGTGCCAGCAGCCCAATCGGGACTAGCCTCACAGATACGCAGTATTTT.

This clonotype showed up just a few times. J is TRBJ2-4 and V is TRBV27, with TRBD2 matching 7 bases. This CDR3 has 16 residues. J lost 6 bases, V lost 4 bases, and 12 bases had no gene match. CDR1 MNHEY and CDR2 SMNVEV come from the germline V gene (reference sequence). DNA for the CDR3: TGTGCCAGCAGTTCGTCGACGCGGGAGCGGGCAAACATTCAGTACTTC. It translates to CASSSSTRERANIQYF.